Listed below are T cell receptor beta chains from one sample, sequenced in a study of cytomegalovirus exposure and HLA in healthy donors. Method: immunoSEQ multiplex PCR; TCRdb's copy keeps in-frame clones and lacks some. The sample records over 70,000 clones, about 80% being singletons. Input material: PBMCs. The source of these receptors is a male donor in good health and CMV-seronegative. CDR3s include the opening cysteine and the closing phenylalanine or tryptophan. A D gene is named only where the DNA matches it firmly. Clone size is given for some rows only: seen once, a few or many times, or a class if the clone is expanded.

NA	TRBV10-3	NA	TRBJ2-4	CAISEQLAKNIQYF	TGTGCCATCAGTGAACAGCTAGCCAAAAACATTCAGTACTTC
TRBD1	TRBV29-1	NA	TRBJ2-1	CSVNRGPPNEQFF	TGCAGCGTTAACAGGGGGCCCCCCAATGAGCAGTTCTTC
NA	TRBV5-6	NA	TRBJ1-1	CASRTSGEAFF	TGTGCCAGCAGGACTTCGGGTGAAGCTTTCTTT
TRBD1	TRBV4-1	NA	TRBJ1-2	CASSHQPGGVYGYTF	TGCGCCAGCAGCCACCAACCAGGGGGCGTCTATGGCTACACCTTC
NA	TRBV28	NA	TRBJ1-3	CASSLLVQGGNTIYF	TGTGCCAGCAGTTTATTAGTACAGGGAGGAAACACCATATATTTT
NA	TRBV2	NA	TRBJ2-1	CASSVQAVNNEQFF	TGTGCCAGCAGTGTCCAGGCAGTTAACAATGAGCAGTTCTTC
TRBD1	TRBV18	NA	TRBJ1-2	CASSDRDSRGGYTF	TGTGCCAGCTCTGACAGGGATTCGAGGGGAGGCTACACCTTC
TRBD2	TRBV5-1	NA	TRBJ2-3	CASSFTSGAYTDTQYF	TGCGCCAGCAGCTTTACTAGCGGGGCCTACACAGATACGCAGTATTTT
NA	TRBV7-8	NA	TRBJ2-7	CASSLAAGSYEQYF	TGTGCCAGCAGCTTAGCAGCAGGGTCCTACGAGCAGTACTTC
TRBD2	TRBV15	NA	TRBJ2-1	CATSRVGRGTYNEQFF	TGTGCCACCAGCAGAGTCGGGCGGGGGACCTACAATGAGCAGTTCTTC
NA	TRBV7-2	few	TRBJ1-5	CASSTTGEYSNQPQHF	TGTGCCAGCAGTACCACCGGAGAATATAGCAATCAGCCCCAGCATTTT
TRBD1	TRBV28	NA	TRBJ2-7	CASSLDRAHEQYF	TGTGCCAGCAGTTTAGACAGGGCCCACGAGCAGTACTTC
NA	TRBV6-5	NA	TRBJ1-5	CASSSRTVGNQPQHF	TGTGCCAGCAGTTCCCGGACAGTGGGCAATCAGCCCCAGCATTTT
NA	TRBV29-1	NA	TRBJ1-2	CSVARAGGYTF	TGCAGCGTTGCGCGGGCTGGTGGCTACACCTTC
NA	TRBV28	NA	TRBJ1-3	CASSFGGEGNTIYF	TGTGCCAGCAGTTTCGGGGGGGAAGGAAACACCATATATTTT
TRBD2	TRBV19	NA	TRBJ2-5	CASRLAGETQYF	TGTGCCAGCCGACTAGCCGGTGAGACCCAGTACTTC
NA	TRBV6-5	once	TRBJ1-6	CASSIRRYNSPLHF	TGTGCCAGCTCGATAAGGAGGTATAATTCACCCCTCCACTTT
TRBD2	TRBV19	NA	TRBJ2-2	CASSISGKSGELFF	TGTGCCAGTAGTATTAGCGGGAAGAGCGGGGAGCTGTTTTTT
NA	TRBV7-3	NA	TRBJ2-2	CASSPNGVLNTGELFF	TGTGCCAGCAGCCCTAACGGGGTCCTCAATACCGGGGAGCTGTTTTTT
TRBD1	TRBV19	NA	TRBJ2-5	CASTSGGMETQYF	TGTGCCAGTACTTCAGGGGGTATGGAGACCCAGTACTTC
NA	TRBV19	NA	TRBJ1-1	CASSISRTKNTEAFF	TGTGCCAGTAGTATATCAAGGACAAAGAACACTGAAGCTTTCTTT
TRBD1	TRBV7-2	NA	TRBJ1-4	CASSAGGRRNEKLFF	TGTGCCAGCAGCGCAGGGGGGAGAAGGAATGAAAAACTGTTTTTT
TRBD1	TRBV7-9	once	TRBJ2-7	CASSHRDRDRGQYF	TGTGCCAGCAGCCACCGGGACAGGGATAGGGGGCAGTACTTC
NA	TRBV11-2	NA	TRBJ1-4	CASSLSPVITVGQDEKLFF	TGTGCCAGCAGCTTAAGCCCCGTAATTACAGTCGGCCAGGATGAAAAACTGTTTTTT
NA	TRBV18	NA	TRBJ1-3	CASQWTAGGNTIYF	TGTGCCAGCCAATGGACAGCCGGGGGAAACACCATATATTTT
TRBD2	TRBV25-1	NA	TRBJ2-1	CASSAGTTYNEQFF	TGTGCCAGCAGTGCAGGGACTACTTACAATGAGCAGTTCTTC
NA	TRBV5-4	NA	TRBJ2-1	CASSGGLVTNNEQFF	TGTGCCAGCAGCGGAGGCCTCGTAACAAACAATGAGCAGTTCTTC
TRBD1	TRBV13	NA	TRBJ2-7	CASSLGKDRGYEQYF	TGTGCCAGCAGCTTAGGAAAGGACAGGGGCTACGAGCAGTACTTC
NA	TRBV2	NA	TRBJ2-2	CASSGAGTSNTGELFF	TGTGCCAGCAGTGGGGCCGGGACATCGAACACCGGGGAGCTGTTTTTT
TRBD1	TRBV5-5	NA	TRBJ1-1	CASSLNRGRTEAFF	TGTGCCAGCAGCTTAAACAGGGGTCGCACTGAAGCTTTCTTT
TRBD1	TRBV11-2	NA	TRBJ1-6	CASSLDPGQVNSPLHF	TGTGCCAGCAGCTTAGATCCCGGACAGGTCAACTCACCCCTCCACTTT
NA	TRBV4-3	NA	TRBJ1-6	CASSRGNSPLHF	TGCGCCAGCAGTCGGGGGAATTCACCCCTCCACTTT
NA	TRBV28	NA	TRBJ1-2	CASTKGGVINYGYTF	TGTGCCAGCACGAAGGGGGGGGTTATTAACTATGGCTACACCTTC
NA	TRBV6-5	NA	TRBJ1-1	CASRETASEAFF	TGTGCCAGCAGGGAGACCGCGAGTGAAGCTTTCTTT
TRBD1	TRBV7-8	NA	TRBJ1-1	CASVRGTGGSAEAFF	TGTGCCAGCGTGCGGGGGACAGGGGGATCCGCTGAAGCTTTCTTT